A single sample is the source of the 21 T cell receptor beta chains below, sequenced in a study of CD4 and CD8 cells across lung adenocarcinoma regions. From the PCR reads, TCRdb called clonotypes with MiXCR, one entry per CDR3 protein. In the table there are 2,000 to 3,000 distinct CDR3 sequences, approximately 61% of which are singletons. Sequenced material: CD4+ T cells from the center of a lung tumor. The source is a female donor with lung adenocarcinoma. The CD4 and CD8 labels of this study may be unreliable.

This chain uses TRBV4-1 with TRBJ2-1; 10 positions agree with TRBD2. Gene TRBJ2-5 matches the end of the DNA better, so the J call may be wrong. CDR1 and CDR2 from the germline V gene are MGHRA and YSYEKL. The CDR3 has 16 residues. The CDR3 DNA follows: TGCGCCAGCAGCCAAATTACTAGCGGGACGAGAGAGACCCAGTACTTC. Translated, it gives CASSQITSGTRETQYF.

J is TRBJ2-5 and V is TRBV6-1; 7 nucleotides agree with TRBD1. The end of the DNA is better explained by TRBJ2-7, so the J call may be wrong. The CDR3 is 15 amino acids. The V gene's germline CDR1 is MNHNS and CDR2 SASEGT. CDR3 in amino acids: CASSEQVQGAYEQYF. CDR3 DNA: TGTGCCAGCAGTGAACAGGTTCAGGGGGCCTACGAGCAGTACTTC.

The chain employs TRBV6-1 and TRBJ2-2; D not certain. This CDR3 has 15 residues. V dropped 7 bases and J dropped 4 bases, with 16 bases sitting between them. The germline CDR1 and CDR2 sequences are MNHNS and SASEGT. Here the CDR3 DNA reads TGTGCCAGCAACCTTTGGGCGGCGAGCACCGGGGAGCTGTTTTTT. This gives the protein CASNLWAASTGELFF.

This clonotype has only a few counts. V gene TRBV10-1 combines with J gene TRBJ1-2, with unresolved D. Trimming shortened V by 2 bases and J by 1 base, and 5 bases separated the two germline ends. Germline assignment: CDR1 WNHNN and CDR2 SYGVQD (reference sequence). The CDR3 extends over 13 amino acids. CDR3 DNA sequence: TGCGCCAGCAGTGAGGGGATTAACTATGGCTACACCTTC. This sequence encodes CASSEGINYGYTF.

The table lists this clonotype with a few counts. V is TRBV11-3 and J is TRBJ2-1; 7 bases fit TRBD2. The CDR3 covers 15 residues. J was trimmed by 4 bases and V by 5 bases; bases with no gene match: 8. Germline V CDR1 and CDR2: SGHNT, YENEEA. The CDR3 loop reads CASSRLANTYNEQFF. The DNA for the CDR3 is TGTGCCAGCAGCCGACTAGCAAATACGTACAATGAGCAGTTCTTC.

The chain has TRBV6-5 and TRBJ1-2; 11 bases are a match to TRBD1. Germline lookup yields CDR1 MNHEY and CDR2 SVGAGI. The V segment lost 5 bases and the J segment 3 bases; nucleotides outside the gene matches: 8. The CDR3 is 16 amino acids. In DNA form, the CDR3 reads TGTGCCAGCAGTAACCACCGGGACAGGGGGGACTATGGCTACACCTTC. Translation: CASSNHRDRGDYGYTF.

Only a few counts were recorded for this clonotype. In DNA, the CDR3 is TGTGCCAGCCGTCACCCGGCAGGGCTTCCCTACGAGCAGTACTTC. Translating gives CASRHPAGLPYEQYF. The genes are TRBV6-5 and TRBJ2-5; the D gene is possibly TRBD1 (5 bases). Matching the DNA end better, TRBJ2-7 makes the J call doubtful. This CDR3 region has 15 residues. The germline CDR1 and CDR2 sequences are MNHEY and SVGAGI.

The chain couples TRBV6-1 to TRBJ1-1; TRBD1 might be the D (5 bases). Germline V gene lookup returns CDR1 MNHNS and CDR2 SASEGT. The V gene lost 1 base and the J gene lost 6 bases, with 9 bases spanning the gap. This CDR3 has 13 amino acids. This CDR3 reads CASSEVRRAEAFF. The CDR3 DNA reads TGTGCCAGCAGTGAAGTCCGCAGGGCTGAAGCTTTCTTT.

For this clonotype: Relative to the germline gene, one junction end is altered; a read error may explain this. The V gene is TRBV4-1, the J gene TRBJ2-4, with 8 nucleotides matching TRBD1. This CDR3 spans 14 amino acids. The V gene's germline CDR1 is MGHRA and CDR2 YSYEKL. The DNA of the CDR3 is TGCGGCAGCAGGGGGCTGGGAAGCAAAGATACTCAGTACTTC. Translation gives CGSRGLGSKDTQYF.

The CDR3 sequence is CASSIWRTGATDTQYF. The CDR3 nucleotides are TGTGCCAGCAGCATTTGGCGGACAGGGGCCACAGATACGCAGTATTTT. The V and J genes are TRBV7-2 and TRBJ2-3; 9 bases are shared with TRBD1. Germline-derived CDR1 and CDR2 are SGHTA and FQGNSA. V lost 5 bases and J lost 2; bases outside the gene matches: 8. This CDR3 is built from 16 residues.

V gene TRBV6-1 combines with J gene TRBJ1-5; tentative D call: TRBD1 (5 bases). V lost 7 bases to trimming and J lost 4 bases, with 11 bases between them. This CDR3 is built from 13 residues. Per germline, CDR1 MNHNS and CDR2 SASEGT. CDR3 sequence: CASTQGLNQPQHF. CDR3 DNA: TGTGCCAGCACCCAGGGTTTGAATCAGCCCCAGCATTTT.

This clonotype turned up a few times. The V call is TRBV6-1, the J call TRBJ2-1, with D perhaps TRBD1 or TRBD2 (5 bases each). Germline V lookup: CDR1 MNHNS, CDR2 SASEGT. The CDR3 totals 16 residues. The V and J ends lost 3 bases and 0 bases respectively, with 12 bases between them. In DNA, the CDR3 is TGTGCCAGCAGTGATCCATCGGGGACCTCCTACAATGAGCAGTTCTTC. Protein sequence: CASSDPSGTSYNEQFF.

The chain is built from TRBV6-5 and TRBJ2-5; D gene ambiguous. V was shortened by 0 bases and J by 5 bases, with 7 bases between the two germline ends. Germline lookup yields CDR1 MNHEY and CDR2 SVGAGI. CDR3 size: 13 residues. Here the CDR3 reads CASSYSLRETQYF. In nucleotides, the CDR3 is TGTGCCAGCAGTTACTCTTTACGGGAGACCCAGTACTTC.

The CDR3 sequence is CASSEWGEQFF. DNA for the CDR3: TGTGCCAGCAGTGAATGGGGTGAGCAGTTCTTC. The rearrangement links TRBV6-1 to TRBJ2-1; the D is unclear. This CDR3 is built from 11 residues. Trimming pared 2 bases from V and 9 bases from J, leaving 5 bases between. Germline V gene lookup returns CDR1 MNHNS and CDR2 SASEGT.

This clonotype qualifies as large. CDR3 in amino acids: CASSLSREIVSETQYF. Written as DNA, the CDR3 is TGTGCCAGCAGCTTATCCCGAGAGATAGTGAGTGAGACCCAGTACTTC. The chain employs TRBV11-2 and TRBJ2-1; no clear D. The J call is in doubt because the DNA end fits TRBJ2-5 better. The CDR3 is 16 residues long. Germline CDR1 reads SGHAT; CDR2 reads FQNNGV.

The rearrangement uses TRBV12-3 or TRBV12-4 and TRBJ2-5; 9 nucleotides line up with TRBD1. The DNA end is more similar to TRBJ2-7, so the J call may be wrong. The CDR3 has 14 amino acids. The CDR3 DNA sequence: TGTGCCAGCAGCCTACAGGGGGCTTCTAGCGAGCAGTACTTC. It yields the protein CASSLQGASSEQYF.

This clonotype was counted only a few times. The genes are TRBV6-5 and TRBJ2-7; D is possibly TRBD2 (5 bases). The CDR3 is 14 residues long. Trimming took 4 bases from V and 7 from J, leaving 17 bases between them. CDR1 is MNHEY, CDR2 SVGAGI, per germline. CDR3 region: CASSSGPGTGEQYF. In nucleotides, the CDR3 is TGTGCCAGCAGTTCGGGCCCCGGAACGGGGGAGCAGTACTTC.

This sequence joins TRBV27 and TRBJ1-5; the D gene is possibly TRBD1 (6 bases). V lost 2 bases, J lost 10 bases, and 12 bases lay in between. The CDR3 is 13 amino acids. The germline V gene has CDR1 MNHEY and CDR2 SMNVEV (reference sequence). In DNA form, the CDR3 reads TGTGCCAGCAGTTTACAGGGACACCTCCCCCAGCATTTT. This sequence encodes CASSLQGHLPQHF.

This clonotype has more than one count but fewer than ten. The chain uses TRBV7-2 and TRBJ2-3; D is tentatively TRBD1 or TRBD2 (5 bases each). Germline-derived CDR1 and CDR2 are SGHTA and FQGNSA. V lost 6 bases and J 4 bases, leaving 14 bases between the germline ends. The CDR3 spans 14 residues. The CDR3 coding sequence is TGTGCCAGCAGTGATCGCGAGGGGTCAGATACGCAGTATTTT. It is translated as CASSDREGSDTQYF.

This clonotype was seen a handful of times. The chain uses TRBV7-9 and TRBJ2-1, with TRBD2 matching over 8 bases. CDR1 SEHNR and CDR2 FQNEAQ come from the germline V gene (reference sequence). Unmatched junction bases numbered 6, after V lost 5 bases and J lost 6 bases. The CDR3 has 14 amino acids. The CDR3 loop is CASSRGGVSNEQFF. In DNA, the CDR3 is TGTGCCAGCAGCCGGGGGGGGGTCTCCAATGAGCAGTTCTTC.

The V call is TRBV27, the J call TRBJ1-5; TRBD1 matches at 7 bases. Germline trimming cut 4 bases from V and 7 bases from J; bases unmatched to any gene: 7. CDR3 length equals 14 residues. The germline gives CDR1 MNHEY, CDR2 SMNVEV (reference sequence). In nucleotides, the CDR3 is TGTGCCAGCAGTTCCCGACAGGGAGGGCAGCCCCAGCATTTT. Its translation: CASSSRQGGQPQHF.